This T cell receptor (beta chain) is drawn from a study of T cell repertoires in cytomegalovirus infection. The germline V gene encodes CDR1 SEHNR and CDR2 FQNEAQ (reference sequence). The CDR3 covers 14 residues. V lost 1 base, J lost 1 base, and 7 bases lay in between. This clonotype was seen at least ten times. Each CDR3 protein gets one entry after TCRdb re-called the reads with MiXCR. Of over 450,000 distinct CDR3 sequences listed, 11% are singletons. The sequence was collected from a human donor in good health (CMV status not recorded). Some clones in this sample may be carry-over from other donors' samples. This chain uses TRBV7-9 with TRBJ1-1; D gene ambiguous. Specimen: PBMCs. The CDR3 DNA sequence: TGTGCCAGCAGCTTAGAAGGGAAGAACACTGAAGCTTTCTTT. Translated: CASSLEGKNTEAFF.